The clone carrying this TCR beta chain has a count of ten or more. Antigen unknown. Germline lookup yields CDR1 SGHVS and CDR2 FNYEAQ. V dropped 3 bases and J dropped 3 bases, with 16 bases sitting between them. The CDR3 loop spans 16 amino acids. TCRdb analysed the reads with MiXCR anew, one entry per CDR3 protein. The table records some 440,000 distinct CDR3 sequences, 25% to 40% of them present only once. These data originate in a study of T cell repertoires in cytomegalovirus infection. On the study more broadly: The public TCR beta signatures pointed to both CMV infection and matching HLA type. Overall study results and limits: HLA-C-restricted CMV clonotypes gave the most frequent clonotype in two of eight donors. Individuals carrying CMV plus the relevant HLA were identified by cumulative frequency of public TCR beta families.

The clonotype was recovered from a human donor in good health (CMV status not recorded). Some clones in this sample may be carry-over from other donors' samples. The sequenced material came from PBMCs. V is TRBV7-6 and J is TRBJ2-3; a possible D gene is TRBD2 (6 bases). CDR3 DNA: TGTGCCAGCAGCTTCTCTCCGGGGCGGGGAACAGATACGCAGTATTTT. Its protein product is CASSFSPGRGTDTQYF. The whole variable domain, filled in from reference TRBV7-6 and TRBJ2-3, reads GAGVSQSPRYKVTKRGQDVALRCDPISGHVSLYWYRQALGQGPEFLTYFNYEAQQDKSGLPNDRFSAERPEGSISTLTIQRTEQRDSAMYRCASSFSPGRGTDTQYFGPGTRLTVL.